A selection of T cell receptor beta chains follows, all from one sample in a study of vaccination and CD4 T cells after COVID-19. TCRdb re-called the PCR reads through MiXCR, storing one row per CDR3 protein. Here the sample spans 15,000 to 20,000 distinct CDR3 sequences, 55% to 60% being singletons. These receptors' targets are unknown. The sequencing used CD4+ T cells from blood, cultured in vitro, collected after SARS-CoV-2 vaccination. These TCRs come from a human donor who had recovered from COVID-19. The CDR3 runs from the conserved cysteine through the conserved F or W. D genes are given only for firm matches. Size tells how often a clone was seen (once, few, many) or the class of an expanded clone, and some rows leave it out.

TGTGCCAGCATCAGACACAGGGGGCGGGGGAACACTGAAGCTTTCTTT CASIRHRGRGNTEAFF NA TRBD1 TRBJ1-1 TRBV6-1
TGCAGTGCTAGAGATATCCGTGGAAACACCATATATTTT CSARDIRGNTIYF once NA TRBJ1-3 TRBV20-1
TGTGCCAAAACCTACGAGCAGTACTTC CAKTYEQYF NA NA TRBJ2-7 TRBV25-1
TGTGCCAGCAGCTTCCGAGGGGAGAGCTATGGCTACACCTTC CASSFRGESYGYTF NA NA TRBJ1-2 TRBV7-2
TGTGCCAGCAGGTCGGTGGGTTATAATTCACCCCTCCACTTT CASRSVGYNSPLHF NA NA TRBJ1-6 TRBV14
TGTGCCAGCAGCCGAACGACAGGGGGCCAATCACCCCTCCACTTT CASSRTTGGQSPLHF few TRBD1 TRBJ1-6 TRBV11-2
TGTGCCAGCAGTTACTTGGGACAGCTTTCCTACGAGCAGTACTTC CASSYLGQLSYEQYF NA TRBD1 TRBJ2-7 TRBV6-2/TRBV6-3
TGTGCCAGCAGCCAAGGTGCCGTGGACTATGGCTACACCTTC CASSQGAVDYGYTF NA NA TRBJ1-2 TRBV3-1
TGTGCCAGCAGCTTGGGTAGGGGCGCTAGCCCCTCCGCCCGCTTT CASSLGRGASPSARF once NA TRBJ2-1 TRBV5-3
TGTGCCACCAGCGAGAGAGCTCGCACTGAAGCTTTCTTT CATSERARTEAFF NA NA TRBJ1-1 TRBV15
TGTGCCAGTAGCTCTTCCTTTGGGGGTAGGAATGGCTACACCTTC CASSSSFGGRNGYTF NA NA TRBJ1-2 TRBV19
TGTGCCAGCAGTGAGGGAAGATCGGAAGGAAACACCATATATTTT CASSEGRSEGNTIYF NA NA TRBJ1-3 TRBV6-1
TGTGCCAGCAGCTTAGCGTCGGGAAGCTCTGGGGCCAACGTCCTGACTTTC CASSLASGSSGANVLTF few NA TRBJ2-6 TRBV7-2
TGTGCCAGCAGTCGGACAGGGGCTGACAATCAGCCCCAGCATTTT CASSRTGADNQPQHF NA TRBD1 TRBJ1-5 TRBV6-1
TGTGCCAGCAGCTTAGGACCGCGGGTCTATAATTCACCCCTCCACTTT CASSLGPRVYNSPLHF NA NA TRBJ1-6 TRBV11-3
TGTGCCAGCAGCTTAGCGGTCTGGGTCCAGCCCCAGCATTTT CASSLAVWVQPQHF NA NA TRBJ1-5 TRBV7-2
TGTGCCAGCAGCCGACTAGCGGGAGGGTCGTATACGCAGTATTTT CASSRLAGGSYTQYF few TRBD2 TRBJ2-3 TRBV12-3/TRBV12-4
TGTGCCAGTAGTAGAGGAGGAACAGGGAGCAATCAGCCCCAGCATTTT CASSRGGTGSNQPQHF NA NA TRBJ1-5 TRBV19
TGTGCCAGCAGTGTGGGACAGAACTACAATGAGCAGTTCTTC CASSVGQNYNEQFF NA TRBD1 TRBJ2-1 TRBV28
TGTGCCAGCAGCTTAGCCAGGCGTGGCACCATATATTTT CASSLARRGTIYF NA NA TRBJ1-3 TRBV7-9
TGTGCCAGCAGTTACGGACGGCAGCCCCAGCATTTT CASSYGRQPQHF NA NA TRBJ1-5 TRBV6-2/TRBV6-3
TGCAGTGCCCCGAGCGGGAGGGTCCACAATGAGCAGTTCTTC CSAPSGRVHNEQFF NA TRBD2 TRBJ2-1 TRBV20-1
TGTGCCAGCGGAAGAGGAACAGACAATCAGCCCCAGCATTTT CASGRGTDNQPQHF few NA TRBJ1-5 TRBV27
TGTGCCAGCAGCCCCGGGGGGAGGTCTAATGAAAAACTGTTTTTT CASSPGGRSNEKLFF NA NA TRBJ1-4 TRBV7-2
TGTGCCAGCAGCGATTTTGGCGGGCGGAAAAATGAGCAGTTCTTC CASSDFGGRKNEQFF NA NA TRBJ2-1 TRBV7-2
TGTGCCAGCAGTGAAGGTAGCGGGAGAAGCACAGATACGCAGTATTTT CASSEGSGRSTDTQYF NA TRBD2 TRBJ2-3 TRBV2
TGTGCCAGCAGCCAAGACATGGACACTGAAGCTTTCTTT CASSQDMDTEAFF NA NA TRBJ1-1 TRBV4-2
TGTGCCAGCAGTGATTTGGGACAGGGGAACACCGGGGAGCTGTTTTTT CASSDLGQGNTGELFF few TRBD1 TRBJ2-2 TRBV6-1
TGTGCCAGCAGCTTGGAAGGACTCATGAACACTGAAGCTTTCTTT CASSLEGLMNTEAFF NA NA TRBJ1-1 TRBV5-4
TGTGCCAGTAGCACAAACGCGGGAGGGAGAGGGGCTTTCTTT CASSTNAGGRGAFF NA NA TRBJ1-1 TRBV19
TGTGCCAGCTCACGAAGCAGGGGAAGGGACAATCAGCCCCAGCATTTT CASSRSRGRDNQPQHF once NA TRBJ1-5 TRBV18
TGCAGTGCCGACAGGGTAGCTGGGGCCAACGTCCTGACTTTC CSADRVAGANVLTF NA TRBD1 TRBJ2-6 TRBV20-1
TGTGCCAGCAGTTTAGAGGACAGCTACTATGGCTACACCTTC CASSLEDSYYGYTF NA NA TRBJ1-2 TRBV12-3/TRBV12-4
TGTGCCAGCAGTCCTACCGGCCGGACAGGGCCGAACACTGAAGCTTTCTTT CASSPTGRTGPNTEAFF NA TRBD1 TRBJ1-1 TRBV6-1
TGTGCCAGCAGAGGGGGGAACACTGAAGCTTTCTTT CASRGGNTEAFF NA NA TRBJ1-1 TRBV7-9